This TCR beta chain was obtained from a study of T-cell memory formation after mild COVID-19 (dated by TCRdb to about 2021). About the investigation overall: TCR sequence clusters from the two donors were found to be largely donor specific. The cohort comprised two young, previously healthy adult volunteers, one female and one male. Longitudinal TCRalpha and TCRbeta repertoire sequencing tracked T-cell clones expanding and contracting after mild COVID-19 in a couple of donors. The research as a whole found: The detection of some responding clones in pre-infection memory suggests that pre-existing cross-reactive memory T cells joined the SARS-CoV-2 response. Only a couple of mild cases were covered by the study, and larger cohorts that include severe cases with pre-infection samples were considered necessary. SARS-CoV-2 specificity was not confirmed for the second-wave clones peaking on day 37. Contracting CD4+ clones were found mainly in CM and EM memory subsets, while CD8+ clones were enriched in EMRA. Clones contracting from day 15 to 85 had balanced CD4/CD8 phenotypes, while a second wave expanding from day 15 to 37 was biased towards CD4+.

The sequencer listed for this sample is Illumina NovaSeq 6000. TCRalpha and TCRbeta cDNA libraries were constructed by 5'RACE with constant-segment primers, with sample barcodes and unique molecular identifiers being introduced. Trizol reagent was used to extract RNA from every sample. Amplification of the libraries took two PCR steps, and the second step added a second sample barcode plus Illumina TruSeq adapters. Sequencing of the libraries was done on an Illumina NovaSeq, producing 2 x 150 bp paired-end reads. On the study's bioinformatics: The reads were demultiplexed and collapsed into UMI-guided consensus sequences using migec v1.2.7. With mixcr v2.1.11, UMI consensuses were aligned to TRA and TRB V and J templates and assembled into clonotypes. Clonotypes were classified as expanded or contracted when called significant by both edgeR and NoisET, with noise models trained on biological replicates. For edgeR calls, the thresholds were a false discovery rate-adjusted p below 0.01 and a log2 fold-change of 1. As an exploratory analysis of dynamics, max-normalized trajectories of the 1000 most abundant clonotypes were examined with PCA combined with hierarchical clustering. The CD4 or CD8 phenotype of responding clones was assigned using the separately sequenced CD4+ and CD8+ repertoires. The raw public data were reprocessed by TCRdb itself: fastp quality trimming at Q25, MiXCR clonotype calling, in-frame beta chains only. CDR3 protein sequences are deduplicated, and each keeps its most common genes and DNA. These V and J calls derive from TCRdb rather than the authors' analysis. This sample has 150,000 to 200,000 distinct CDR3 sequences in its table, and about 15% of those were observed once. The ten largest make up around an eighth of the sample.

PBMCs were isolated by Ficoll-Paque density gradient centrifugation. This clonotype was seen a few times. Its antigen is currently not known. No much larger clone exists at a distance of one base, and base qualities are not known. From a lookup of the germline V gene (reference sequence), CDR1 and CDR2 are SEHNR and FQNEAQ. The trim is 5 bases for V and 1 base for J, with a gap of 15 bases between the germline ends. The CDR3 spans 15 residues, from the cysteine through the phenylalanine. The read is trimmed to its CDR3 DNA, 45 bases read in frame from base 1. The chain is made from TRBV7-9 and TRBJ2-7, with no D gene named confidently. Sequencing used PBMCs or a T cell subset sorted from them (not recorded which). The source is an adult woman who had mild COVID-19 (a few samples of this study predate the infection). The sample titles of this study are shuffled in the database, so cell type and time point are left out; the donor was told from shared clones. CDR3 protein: CASSPSSDWSYEQYF. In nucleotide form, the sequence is TGTGCCAGCAGCCCCTCCTCGGATTGGTCCTACGAGCAGTACTTC.